These 16 T cell receptor beta chains came from one sample sequenced in a study of blood T cell repertoires in COVID-19 (dated by TCRdb to 2018 to 2021). The method was the immunoSEQ multiplex PCR assay. What TCRdb holds here is the immuneACCESS table cut down to in-frame rearrangements. Part of the clones is not present; checked against another copy, under half of the missing clones reflect an unresolved V gene, and the others are unexplained. For this sample the table gives 120,000 to 150,000 clones, of which roughly 90% were detected only once. Of the sample, approximately 2.4% is held by the ten largest clones. Sequenced: peripheral blood. Receptors were obtained from a human donor in a cohort sampled during active COVID-19.

This clone was recorded once. The V gene is TRBV7-2, the J gene TRBJ2-7; TRBD2 aligns across 10 bases. The V gene end was trimmed by 5 bases and the J gene end by 7 bases; junction bases not matched to a gene: 14. CDR1 and CDR2 from the germline V gene are SGHTA and FQGNSA. This CDR3 contains 16 residues. CDR3 coding DNA: TGTGCCAGCAGCCCCAGAACGGGACTAGCGAAAGAAGAGCAGTACTTC. Translation: CASSPRTGLAKEEQYF.

The V call is TRBV5-1, the J call TRBJ2-7; 10 bases fit TRBD1. The CDR3 is 15 residues long. CDR1 is SGHRS, CDR2 YFSETQ, per germline. V lost 6 bases to trimming and J lost 5 bases; unmatched junction nucleotides: 11. The CDR3 is CASTLRRDRGDEQYF. The CDR3 nucleotides are TGCGCCAGCACACTCCGCCGGGACAGGGGTGACGAGCAGTACTTC. Based on the CDR3 plus reference TRBV5-1 and TRBJ2-7, the full variable domain is KAGVTQTPRYLIKTRGQQVTLSCSPISGHRSVSWYQQTPGQGLQFLFEYFSETQRNKGNFPGRFSGRQFSNSRSEMNVSTLELGDSALYLCASTLRRDRGDEQYFGPGTRLTVT.

The rearrangement links TRBV5-6 to TRBJ1-6; 8 bases agree with TRBD1. After removal of 2 bases from V and 7 bases from J, the junction contained 8 bases not matched to a gene. The CDR3 runs to 16 residues. Per the germline V gene, CDR1 is SGHDT and CDR2 is YYEEEE. Here the CDR3 reads CASSFDWTGSNSPLHF. CDR3 nucleotides: TGTGCCAGCAGCTTCGATTGGACAGGGAGCAATTCACCCCTCCACTTT.

The chain joins TRBV5-1 to TRBJ2-3; 8 nucleotides line up with TRBD1. The CDR3 has 15 amino acids. J lost 6 bases, V lost 1 base, and 7 bases had no gene match. CDR1 SGHRS and CDR2 YFSETQ come from the germline V gene. As DNA, the CDR3 is TGCGCCAGCAGCTTGACGCAGGGGGCGCGGGATACGCAGTATTTT. Its protein product is CASSLTQGARDTQYF.

This clone occurred a few times. The chain uses TRBV7-2 and TRBJ2-7; D is possibly TRBD2 (6 bases). Germline assignment: CDR1 SGHTA and CDR2 FQGNSA. V was pared by 4 bases and J by 5 bases, with 15 bases between. The CDR3 extends over 14 amino acids. The CDR3 region is CASSSTRERDEQYF. CDR3 DNA sequence: TGTGCCAGCAGCTCAACCAGGGAGCGGGACGAGCAGTACTTC.

J is TRBJ1-3 and V is TRBV19; D may be TRBD1 (6 bases). V was shortened by 6 bases and J by 0 bases, with 15 bases between the two germline ends. Germline V lookup: CDR1 LNHDA, CDR2 SQIVND (reference sequence). This CDR3 has 16 residues. The CDR3 nucleotides read TGTGCCAGTAGCCGACAGGCAGGGAGCTCTGGAAACACCATATATTTT. This sequence encodes CASSRQAGSSGNTIYF.

V gene TRBV19 combines with J gene TRBJ1-1; D is ambiguous. Germline loops: CDR1 LNHDA, CDR2 SQIVND (reference sequence). CDR3 length: 11 residues. Trimming pared 3 bases from V and 10 bases from J, leaving 9 bases between. The CDR3 sequence is CASSMGEGAFF. The CDR3 bases are TGTGCCAGTAGTATGGGAGAGGGAGCTTTCTTT.

The table lists this clone with a count of one. The chain links TRBV5-1 to TRBJ1-2; D remains ambiguous. This CDR3 comprises 13 residues. In germline, CDR1 is SGHRS, CDR2 YFSETQ. Trimming shortened V by 0 bases and J by 6 bases, and 9 bases separated the two germline ends. CDR3 region: CASSLAAGDGYTF. The CDR3 DNA sequence: TGCGCCAGCAGCTTGGCGGCCGGGGATGGCTACACCTTC.

J is TRBJ1-2 and V is TRBV27; 8 nucleotides align to TRBD1. Trimming at V came to 2 bases and at J to 6 bases, leaving 2 bases not matched to a gene. The length of the CDR3 is 13 residues. Per germline, CDR1 MNHEY and CDR2 SMNVEV (reference sequence). CDR3 protein: CASSLQGANGYTF. As DNA, the CDR3 is TGTGCCAGCAGTTTACAGGGGGCCAATGGCTACACCTTC.

This clone appeared once. V and J are TRBV5-6 and TRBJ2-2; D is undetermined. Germline V gives CDR1 SGHDT, CDR2 YYEEEE. This CDR3 is 16 amino acids long. V was trimmed by 0 bases and J by 2 bases, leaving 11 bases between them. The CDR3 nucleotides read TGTGCCAGCAGCTTGGAGTTTGGCCTTAACACCGGGGAGCTGTTTTTT. This codes for CASSLEFGLNTGELFF.

In its sample, this clone was seen a few times. The chain carries TRBV7-2 and TRBJ1-5; D is unresolved. V was cut by 5 bases and J by 4 bases, with 21 bases left in between. The CDR3 covers 17 residues. Germline CDR1 and CDR2: SGHTA and FQGNSA. CDR3 loop: CASSAGQILLKNQPQHF. The DNA of the CDR3 is TGTGCCAGCAGCGCGGGCCAGATTCTCCTTAAAAATCAGCCCCAGCATTTT.

A single count supports this clone. The V call is TRBV19, the J call TRBJ1-6, with 7 bases aligning to TRBD1. The V segment lost 5 bases and the J segment 7 bases; nucleotides outside the gene matches: 8. The CDR3 covers 15 residues. Germline CDR1 is LNHDA and CDR2 is SQIVND (reference sequence). CDR3 bases: TGTGCCAGTAGTCAACTGGGACAGCAAAATTCACCCCTCCACTTT. This sequence encodes CASSQLGQQNSPLHF.

This rearrangement joins TRBV29-1 to TRBJ2-3; TRBD2 might be the D (5 bases). This CDR3 has 15 amino acids. V was pared by 5 bases and J by 5 bases, with 20 bases between. CDR1 and CDR2 (germline): SQVTM, ANQGSEA. CDR3: CSVTRRLSGGDTQYF. The CDR3 bases are TGCAGCGTTACGAGGCGACTATCTGGAGGAGATACGCAGTATTTT.

The chain uses TRBV19 and TRBJ2-7, with 12 bases matching TRBD1. Trimming took 5 bases from V and 1 from J; bases not matched to a gene: 3. CDR1 is LNHDA, CDR2 SQIVND, per germline (reference sequence). This CDR3 region has 15 residues. The CDR3 DNA sequence: TGTGCCAGTAGTCCGGGACAGGGGGCTTCCTACGAGCAGTACTTC. Translation gives CASSPGQGASYEQYF.

The chain combines TRBV7-9 with TRBJ2-5; perhaps TRBD2 as D (5 bases). CDR1 is SEHNR, CDR2 FQNEAQ, per germline (reference sequence). Trimming removed 4 bases at V and 0 bases at J, with 12 bases between. CDR3 length: 15 residues. The CDR3 DNA reads as TGTGCCAGCAGCTCTTACACAGCGGACCAAGAGACCCAGTACTTC. This translates into CASSSYTADQETQYF.

This rearrangement joins TRBV7-2 to TRBJ1-1; 12 positions match TRBD1. V shed 5 bases, J shed 1 base, and the junction held 8 bases outside the gene matches. Germline CDR1 is SGHTA and CDR2 is FQGNSA. The CDR3 sequence is 17 residues long. The CDR3 spells CASSITGTGGANTEAFF. In nucleotides, the CDR3 is TGTGCCAGCAGCATCACCGGGACAGGGGGCGCGAACACTGAAGCTTTCTTT. The full variable domain, with the rest looked up from reference TRBV7-2 and TRBJ1-1, is GAGVSQSPSNKVTEKGKDVELRCDPISGHTALYWYRQSLGQGLEFLIYFQGNSAPDKSGLPSDRFSAERTGGSVSTLTIQRTQQEDSAVYLCASSITGTGGANTEAFFGQGTRLTVV.